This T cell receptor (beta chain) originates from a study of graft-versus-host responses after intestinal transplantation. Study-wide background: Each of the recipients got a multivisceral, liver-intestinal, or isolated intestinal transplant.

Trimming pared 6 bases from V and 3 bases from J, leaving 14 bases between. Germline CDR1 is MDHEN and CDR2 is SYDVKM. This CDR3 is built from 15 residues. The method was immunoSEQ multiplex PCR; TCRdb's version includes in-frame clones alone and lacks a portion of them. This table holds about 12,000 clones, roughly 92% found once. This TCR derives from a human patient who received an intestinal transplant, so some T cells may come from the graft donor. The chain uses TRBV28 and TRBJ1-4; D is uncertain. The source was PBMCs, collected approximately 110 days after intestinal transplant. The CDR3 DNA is TGTGCCAGCAGGCGAGGTAACAACCCTAATGAAAAACTGTTTTTT. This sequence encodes CASRRGNNPNEKLFF.